This section outlines one T cell receptor beta chain sequence together with its context. What it binds is not known. TCRdb processed the PCR reads anew with MiXCR; each CDR3 protein has one entry. The data show about 21,000 distinct CDR3 sequences, around 57% seen once. These data belong to a study of vaccination and CD4 T cells after COVID-19. Study observations and caveats: Median SARS-CoV-2-reactive clonotypes rose from roughly 22 to 38, not significantly. Among convalescent patients, a median roughly 88% of reactive clones emerged only after vaccination.

This CDR3 spans 14 amino acids. J was trimmed by 8 bases and V by 3 bases; bases with no gene match: 4. Per the germline V gene, CDR1 is LNHDA and CDR2 is SQIVND (reference sequence). The V call is TRBV19, the J call TRBJ1-6, with 7 bases aligning to TRBD1. This sequence was found in a human donor who had recovered from COVID-19. Specimen: CD4+ T cells from blood, collected before SARS-CoV-2 vaccination. CDR3 bases: TGTGCCAGTAGTATCCCGGGACAGTATTCACCCCTCCACTTT. As protein: CASSIPGQYSPLHF.